The TCR beta chain under discussion was sequenced for a study of T cells expressing NK-cell markers. General observations from the study: Expanded clones of NKG2C+ T cells had an unclear HCMV specificity. Once again these clonotypes came out on top in the CD3+CD56-NKG2C+ fraction of several donors.

TCRdb re-called the 5' RACE reads; every CDR3 protein appears as one record, without DNA. Here the sample table reports around 470,000 distinct CDR3 sequences. Note on this clonotype: Its specificity is not known.

Germline V gene sequence: CDR1 SGDLS, CDR2 YYNGEE. The CDR3 is 16 amino acids. The sequence derives from a woman in her 50s in good health. The V call is TRBV9, the J call TRBJ2-1; TCRdb outputs TRBD2, but without DNA this stays unchecked. The sample consisted of blood T cells: a sorted CD56 or NKG2C T cell subset, CD4+ or CD8+ T cells, or bulk PBMC T cells (not recorded which). The CDR3 is CASSVKEAGGYNEQFF. Based on the CDR3 plus reference TRBV9 and TRBJ2-1, the full variable domain is DSGVTQTPKHLITATGQRVTLRCSPRSGDLSVYWYQQSLDQGLQFLIQYYNGEERAKGNILERFSAQQFPDLHSELNLSSLELGDSALYFCASSVKEAGGYNEQFFGPGTRLTVL.